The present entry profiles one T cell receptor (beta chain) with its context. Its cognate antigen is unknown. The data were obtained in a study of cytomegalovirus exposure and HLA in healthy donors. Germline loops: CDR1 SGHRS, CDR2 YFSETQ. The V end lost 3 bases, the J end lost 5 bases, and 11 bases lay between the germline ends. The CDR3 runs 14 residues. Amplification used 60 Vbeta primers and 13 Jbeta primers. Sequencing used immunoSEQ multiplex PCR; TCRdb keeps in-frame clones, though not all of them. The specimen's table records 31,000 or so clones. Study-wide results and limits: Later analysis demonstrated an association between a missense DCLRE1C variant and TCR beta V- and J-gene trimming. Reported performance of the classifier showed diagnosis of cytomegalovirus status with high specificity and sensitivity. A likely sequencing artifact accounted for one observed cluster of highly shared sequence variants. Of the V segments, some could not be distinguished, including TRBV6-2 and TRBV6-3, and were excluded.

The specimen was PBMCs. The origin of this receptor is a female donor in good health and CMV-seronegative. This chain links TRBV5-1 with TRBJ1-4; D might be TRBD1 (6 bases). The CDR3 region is CASSSGQANEKLFF. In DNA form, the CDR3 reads TGCGCCAGCAGCTCGGGACAAGCGAATGAAAAACTGTTTTTT.